This T cell receptor (beta chain) came from a study of blood T cell repertoires in COVID-19. Study summary: Samples of COVID-19 (acute and convalescent) were obtained from the United States, Italy and Spain.

Method: immunoSEQ multiplex PCR; TCRdb's copy keeps in-frame clones and lacks some. The table shows some 350,000 clones, with around 90% occurring only once. The CDR3 runs to 14 residues. Germline loops: CDR1 SGHTA, CDR2 FQGTGA. V lost 1 base and J lost 6; bases outside the gene matches: 4. The clonotype originates from a man younger than 35 with active or convalescent COVID-19. Sequenced material: peripheral blood. This chain connects TRBV7-3 to TRBJ1-2, with 8 bases fitting TRBD1. This chain's CDR3 is CASSLNGQGDGYTF. The CDR3 DNA follows: TGTGCCAGCAGCTTAAATGGACAGGGTGATGGCTACACCTTC.